The clone carrying this TCR beta chain has just one count. Its antigen remains unidentified. Germline lookup yields CDR1 MNHEY and CDR2 SVGAGI. The V and J ends lost 7 bases and 2 bases respectively, with 15 bases between them. CDR3 length equals 15 residues. Method: immunoSEQ multiplex PCR; TCRdb's copy keeps in-frame clones and lacks some. The repertoire holds under 300,000 clones, with around 90% as singletons. The data were obtained in a study of cytomegalovirus exposure and HLA in healthy donors. General study results and limits: Despite most TCR sequences being rare, some public TCRs occurred in many donors. A few CMV-associated chains proved CMV antigen-specific in vitro.

The specimen sequenced was PBMCs. This sequence joins TRBV6-5 and TRBJ1-5; maybe TRBD1 (5 bases). The receptor's source is a woman aged 18-35 years in good health and CMV-seronegative. For the CDR3, the DNA is TGTGCCAGCAAAAGGCAGGGTGAGGGCAATCAGCCCCAGCATTTT. This translates into CASKRQGEGNQPQHF.